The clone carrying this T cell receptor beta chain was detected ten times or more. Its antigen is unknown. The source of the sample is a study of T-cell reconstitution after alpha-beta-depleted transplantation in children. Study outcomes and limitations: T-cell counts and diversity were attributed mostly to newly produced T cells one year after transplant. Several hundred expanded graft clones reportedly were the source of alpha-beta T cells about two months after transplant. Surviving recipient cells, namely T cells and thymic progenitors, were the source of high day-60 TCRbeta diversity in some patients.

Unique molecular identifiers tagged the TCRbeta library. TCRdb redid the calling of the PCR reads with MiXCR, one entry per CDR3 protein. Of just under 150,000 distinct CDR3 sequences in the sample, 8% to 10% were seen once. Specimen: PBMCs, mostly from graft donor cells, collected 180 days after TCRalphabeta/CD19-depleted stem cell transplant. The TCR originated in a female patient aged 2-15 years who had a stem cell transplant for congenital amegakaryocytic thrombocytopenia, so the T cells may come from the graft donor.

The CDR3 loop reads CASKIRLAGRQETQYF. DNA of the CDR3: TGTGCCAGCAAGATAAGATTAGCGGGGAGGCAAGAGACCCAGTACTTC. The rearrangement joins TRBV28 to TRBJ2-5, with TRBD2 matching 8 bases. The CDR3 consists of 16 residues. From germline, CDR1 is MDHEN and CDR2 SYDVKM. V lost 7 bases and J lost 2; bases outside the gene matches: 12.